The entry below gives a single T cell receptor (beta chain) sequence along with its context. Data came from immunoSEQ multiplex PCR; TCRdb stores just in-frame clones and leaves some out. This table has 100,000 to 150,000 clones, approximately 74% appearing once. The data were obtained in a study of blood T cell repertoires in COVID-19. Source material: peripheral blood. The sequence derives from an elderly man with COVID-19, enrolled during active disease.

Here the CDR3 reads CASSKEGDRENEQYF. CDR3 in DNA: TGTGCCAGCAGCAAAGAGGGGGATAGAGAAAACGAGCAGTACTTC. The V and J genes are TRBV21-1 and TRBJ2-7; TRBD1 is taken as the D call from the table, unchecked against the DNA. TRBV21-1 is assigned pseudogene status. The CDR3 sequence is 15 residues long.